This TCR beta chain was observed in a study of blood T cell repertoires in COVID-19. Overall study context: The United States, Italy and Spain supplied acute and convalescent COVID-19 samples.

TCRdb's table, derived via immunoSEQ multiplex PCR, lists solely in-frame clones and lacks some. The table has 250,000 or so clones, 75% to 90% seen once. CDR3 length: 16 residues. Germline assignment: CDR1 ENHRY and CDR2 SYGVKD. The V and J ends lost 9 bases and 0 bases, in that order; junction bases with no gene match: 5. J is TRBJ2-2 and V is TRBV10-3; 12 bases align to TRBD1. The receptor's source is a woman younger than 45 who had been exposed to COVID-19. Material: PBMCs or T cells enriched from blood (not recorded which). CDR3 protein: CAIAGTGGANTGELFF. In DNA, the CDR3 is TGTGCCATAGCCGGGACAGGGGGCGCGAACACCGGGGAGCTGTTTTTT.